These 30 T cell receptor beta chains share one sample of origin, sequenced in a study of beta chain features in type 1 diabetes. Whole-study findings and limits: Among all four CD4+ subsets, Type 1 diabetes patients had TCRB CDR3s that were moderately but significantly shorter.

Antigens of these TCRs are unknown. Reverse transcribing all isolated RNA meant expressed TCRB transcripts were sequenced. This table comes from immunoSEQ multiplex PCR, and its TCRdb copy is limited to in-frame clones, with some not included. The sample lists about 400,000 clones; 10% to 15% were seen once. Sequenced input: naive CD4+ T cells from blood. Receptors originate from a woman aged 18 to 35 with type 1 diabetes.

This clone was counted a few times. This chain uses TRBV5-4 with TRBJ1-2; D is possibly TRBD1 (5 bases). The CDR3 covers 19 residues. The V gene's germline CDR1 is SGHNT and CDR2 YYREEE (reference sequence). Trimming pared 2 bases from V and 4 bases from J, leaving 27 bases between. The CDR3 bases are TGTGCCAGCAGCTTCCCTACCCTTGACAGACTCCACACCTCCTATGGCTACACCTTC. It yields the protein CASSFPTLDRLHTSYGYTF.

The rearrangement joins TRBV4-1 to TRBJ2-5; TRBD1 might be the D (5 bases). Germline V gives CDR1 MGHRA, CDR2 YSYEKL. This CDR3 comprises 17 residues. With 5 bases removed from V and 1 base from J, the gap between germline ends came to 20 bases. The CDR3 protein is CASSSGMADKIQETQYF. CDR3 in DNA: TGCGCCAGCAGCTCAGGGATGGCGGATAAGATCCAAGAGACCCAGTACTTC.

CDR3 nucleotides: TGTGCCAGCAGCACCCCACAGGGGAGCAATGAGCAGTTCTTC. Protein product: CASSTPQGSNEQFF. The chain carries TRBV5-4 and TRBJ2-1; 7 nucleotides align to TRBD1. The CDR3 has 14 residues. CDR1 and CDR2 from the germline V gene are SGHNT and YYREEE (reference sequence). J lost 6 bases, V lost 4 bases, and 7 bases had no gene match.

This clone appeared a few times. The V and J genes are TRBV2 and TRBJ2-7; D might be TRBD2 (5 bases). V lost 5 bases and J lost 1, with 9 bases in between. Germline CDR1 and CDR2: SNHLY and FYNNEI. The CDR3 runs to 13 residues. CDR3 amino acids: CASSRGDSYEQYF. The CDR3 DNA is TGTGCCAGCAGTCGGGGAGATTCCTACGAGCAGTACTTC.

The chain is built from TRBV27 and TRBJ2-3, with TRBD2 identical over 10 bases. This CDR3 comprises 16 residues. Germline CDR1 is MNHEY and CDR2 is SMNVEV (reference sequence). Germline trimming cut 5 bases from V and 2 bases from J; bases unmatched to any gene: 7. As DNA, the CDR3 is TGTGCCAGCAGTCTCGGACTAGCGGAAGACACAGATACGCAGTATTTT. Translation gives CASSLGLAEDTDTQYF.

V is TRBV5-6 and J is TRBJ2-3; 10 bases fit TRBD1. This CDR3 spans 15 amino acids. Trimming at V came to 5 bases and at J to 4 bases, leaving 7 bases not matched to a gene. Germline V CDR1 and CDR2: SGHDT, YYEEEE. The CDR3: CASSPTGGGSDTQYF. DNA of the CDR3: TGTGCCAGCAGTCCGACAGGGGGCGGTTCAGATACGCAGTATTTT.

This chain joins TRBV7-3 and TRBJ1-1; possible D gene TRBD1, 6 bases. This CDR3 is 14 amino acids long. With 6 bases removed from V and 1 base from J, the gap between germline ends came to 12 bases. The germline V gene encodes CDR1 SGHTA and CDR2 FQGTGA. DNA of the CDR3: TGTGCCAGCAGGGGGGACACCTCGAACACTGAAGCTTTCTTT. This codes for CASRGDTSNTEAFF.

This clone turned up a few times. The chain couples TRBV11-3 to TRBJ2-5; no clear D gene. V lost 7 bases to trimming and J lost 1 base, with 10 bases between them. The germline CDR1 and CDR2 sequences are SGHNT and YENEEA. The CDR3 runs 13 residues. The CDR3 DNA follows: TGTGCCAGCACAGTCGCTGGCCAAGAGACCCAGTACTTC. Translated, it gives CASTVAGQETQYF.

This clone was seen a few times. The chain carries TRBV4-3 and TRBJ2-1; TRBD2 matches at 7 bases. The CDR3 totals 15 residues. CDR1 and CDR2 from the germline V gene are LGHNA and YSLEER. V shed 8 bases and J 5 bases; nucleotides not matched to a gene: 12. DNA of the CDR3: TGCGCCAGCGGAAAAACTAGCGTGCCCAACAATGAGCAGTTCTTC. This encodes CASGKTSVPNNEQFF.

A few counts support this clone. The genes are TRBV27 and TRBJ2-4, with 9 bases matching TRBD2. The CDR3 loop spans 13 amino acids. Germline V gene sequence: CDR1 MNHEY, CDR2 SMNVEV (reference sequence). V lost 6 bases, J lost 7 bases, and 4 bases stayed unmatched. The DNA for the CDR3 is TGTGCCAGCAGAGCGGGAGGCCGGAACATTCAGTACTTC. Residues: CASRAGGRNIQYF.

This clone occurred a few times. The V gene is TRBV2, the J gene TRBJ2-7, with 7 positions matching TRBD2. This CDR3 region has 13 residues. Trimming cost V 2 bases and J 6 bases; bases outside gene matches: 4. The germline CDR1 and CDR2 sequences are SNHLY and FYNNEI. DNA of the CDR3: TGTGCCAGCAGTGAACTAGCGGTAGTCGAGCAGTACTTC. This gives the protein CASSELAVVEQYF.

The chain recombines TRBV29-1 with TRBJ2-6; no clear D. This CDR3 spans 13 amino acids. The germline CDR1 and CDR2 sequences are SQVTM and ANQGSEA. V was cut by 7 bases and J by 2 bases, with 9 bases left in between. In DNA, the CDR3 is TGCAGCGCCTATCGGGCTGGGGCCAACGTCCTGACTTTC. It codes for CSAYRAGANVLTF.

V gene TRBV5-1 combines with J gene TRBJ2-1, with D hard to call. Germline lookup yields CDR1 SGHRS and CDR2 YFSETQ. The CDR3 length is 17 residues. Trimming took off 4 bases at V and 2 bases at J, with 19 bases between the two ends. This chain's CDR3 is CASSPRIAGVAYNEQFF. In DNA, the CDR3 is TGCGCCAGCAGCCCGAGGATAGCCGGAGTGGCCTACAATGAGCAGTTCTTC.

The table lists this clone with a few counts. The CDR3 nucleotides read TGTGCCAGCAGCTTGCCAGGGGGTAATGGCTACACCTTC. It translates to CASSLPGGNGYTF. This chain links TRBV5-6 with TRBJ1-2; TRBD1 matches 7 bases. With V trimmed by 1 base and J by 6 bases, 3 bases remained unmatched. Per germline, CDR1 SGHDT and CDR2 YYEEEE. The CDR3 is 13 amino acids.

This clone was detected a few times. This chain joins TRBV4-3 and TRBJ2-7; 11 nucleotides line up with TRBD1. The germline gives CDR1 LGHNA, CDR2 YSLEER. The V segment lost 1 base and the J segment 2 bases; nucleotides outside the gene matches: 1. This CDR3 has 15 residues. CDR3: CASSQGGQGAYEQYF. The CDR3 DNA reads TGCGCCAGCAGCCAAGGGGGACAGGGGGCCTACGAGCAGTACTTC.

The table lists this clone with a few counts. This rearrangement joins TRBV6-5 to TRBJ1-2, with D unclear. The CDR3 consists of 13 residues. CDR1 is MNHEY and CDR2 is SVGAGI in the germline V gene. Trimming took 8 bases from V and 4 from J, leaving 14 bases between them. CDR3 in amino acids: CASRRAEPYGYTF. The CDR3 bases are TGTGCCAGCCGGCGGGCGGAACCCTATGGCTACACCTTC.

This clone was observed a few times. The gene calls are TRBV7-2 and TRBJ2-7, with TRBD2 matching 12 bases. The CDR3 has 15 amino acids. Trimming at V came to 5 bases and at J to 5 bases, leaving 7 bases not matched to a gene. The germline CDR1 and CDR2 sequences are SGHTA and FQGNSA. The CDR3 nucleotides read TGTGCCAGCAGCGTACCGGGACTAGCGGGCAACGAGCAGTACTTC. Amino acid sequence: CASSVPGLAGNEQYF. Full variable domain (outside the CDR3, taken from reference TRBV7-2 and TRBJ2-7): GAGVSQSPSNKVTEKGKDVELRCDPISGHTALYWYRQSLGQGLEFLIYFQGNSAPDKSGLPSDRFSAERTGGSVSTLTIQRTQQEDSAVYLCASSVPGLAGNEQYFGPGTRLTVT.

The chain employs TRBV4-3 and TRBJ2-5; D call uncertain. This CDR3 region has 15 residues. CDR1 LGHNA and CDR2 YSLEER come from the germline V gene. Trimming removed 0 bases at V and 1 base at J, with 9 bases between. CDR3 sequence reads: CASSQDATLQETQYF. The CDR3 bases are TGCGCCAGCAGCCAAGATGCGACACTCCAAGAGACCCAGTACTTC.

This clone turned up a few times. This chain links TRBV5-4 with TRBJ2-7, with a tentative D call TRBD1 (6 bases). The DNA end is more similar to TRBJ2-5, so the J call may be wrong. This CDR3 region has 13 residues. Germline loops: CDR1 SGHNT, CDR2 YYREEE (reference sequence). The CDR3 DNA reads TGTGCCAGCAGCTTCAGGGGCGAGGAGACCCAGTACTTC. Translated, it gives CASSFRGEETQYF.

The V and J genes are TRBV9 and TRBJ2-1; 8 nucleotides agree with TRBD2. CDR3 length equals 15 residues. J gave up 3 bases and V 3 bases, and 5 bases lay outside the gene matches. From germline, CDR1 is SGDLS and CDR2 YYNGEE. The CDR3 spells CASSAGGGRYNEQFF. The CDR3 DNA sequence: TGTGCCAGCAGCGCGGGGGGGGGTCGCTACAATGAGCAGTTCTTC.

The rearrangement uses TRBV14 and TRBJ2-7, with TRBD2 matching 12 bases. CDR1 and CDR2 (germline): SGHDN, FVKESK. The CDR3 consists of 16 residues. Germline trimming cut 0 bases from V and 4 bases from J; bases unmatched to any gene: 4. The DNA for the CDR3 is TGTGCCAGCAGCCAAGAACGACTAGCGGGAGAGTACGAGCAGTACTTC. Amino acid sequence: CASSQERLAGEYEQYF.

The gene calls are TRBV4-1 and TRBJ1-1; TRBD1 agrees at 8 bases. Trimming cost V 1 base and J 1 base; bases outside gene matches: 2. Germline V gene data show CDR1 as MGHRA and CDR2 as YSYEKL. The CDR3 is 15 residues long. As DNA, the CDR3 is TGCGCCAGCAGCCAAGTCGGGACAGGGAACACTGAAGCTTTCTTT. It translates to CASSQVGTGNTEAFF.

This clone occurred a few times. The chain employs TRBV15 and TRBJ2-7, with TRBD2 as a possible D gene (6 bases). Trimming removed 0 bases at V and 3 bases at J, with 9 bases between. Germline V lookup: CDR1 LNHNV, CDR2 YYDKDF (reference sequence). The CDR3 loop spans 14 amino acids. CDR3 amino acids: CATSRDRRDYEQYF. DNA for the CDR3: TGTGCCACCAGCAGAGATCGGAGGGACTACGAGCAGTACTTC.

The chain employs TRBV7-9 and TRBJ2-1; 7 nucleotides align to TRBD1. V lost 5 bases and J lost 8; bases outside the gene matches: 12. Per the germline V gene, CDR1 is SEHNR and CDR2 is FQNEAQ (reference sequence). This CDR3 is 15 amino acids long. The CDR3 reads CASSPGDSPWDEQFF. CDR3 DNA sequence: TGTGCCAGCAGCCCCGGGGACAGTCCTTGGGATGAGCAGTTCTTC.

This clone was seen more than once but under ten times. V is TRBV10-3 and J is TRBJ1-2; D might be TRBD1 (5 bases). The germline V and J ends were trimmed by 3 bases and 6 bases, with 8 bases remaining between them. The CDR3 is 12 residues long. The germline V gene encodes CDR1 ENHRY and CDR2 SYGVKD. The CDR3 loop is CAISERGNGYTF. The CDR3 bases are TGTGCCATCAGTGAACGGGGGAATGGCTACACCTTC.

This rearrangement joins TRBV29-1 to TRBJ2-1, with 12 bases matching TRBD2. Germline V gene sequence: CDR1 SQVTM, CDR2 ANQGSEA. The CDR3 is made up of 15 amino acids. V dropped 6 bases and J dropped 10; count of bases not matched to a gene: 13. The CDR3 nucleotides read TGCAGCGTCGGCAGGACTAGCGGGAATCCCCGGGAGCAGTTCTTC. Translating gives CSVGRTSGNPREQFF.

A few counts support this clone. V and J are TRBV5-4 and TRBJ2-2; TRBD2 agrees at 8 bases. Germline lookup yields CDR1 SGHNT and CDR2 YYREEE (reference sequence). Trimming cost V 4 bases and J 5 bases; bases outside gene matches: 7. The CDR3 consists of 15 residues. The CDR3 loop reads CASSRPGGVTGELFF. The CDR3 DNA reads as TGTGCCAGCAGCCGCCCCGGGGGGGTTACCGGGGAGCTGTTTTTT.

In its sample, this clone was seen a few times. The chain has TRBV13 and TRBJ1-5; D uncertain. The CDR3 is 13 amino acids. CDR1 PRHDT and CDR2 FYEKMQ come from the germline V gene (reference sequence). With 5 bases removed from V and 7 bases from J, the gap between germline ends came to 12 bases. The CDR3 coding sequence is TGTGCCAGCAGCCGAATTGGACTCCAGCCCCAGCATTTT. Its translation is CASSRIGLQPQHF. The full variable domain, in which reference TRBV13 and TRBJ1-5 provide the parts outside the CDR3, is AAGVIQSPRHLIKEKRETATLKCYPIPRHDTVYWYQQGPGQDPQFLISFYEKMQSDKGSIPDRFSAQQFSDYHSELNMSSLELGDSALYFCASSRIGLQPQHFGDGTRLSIL.

This clone was found a few times. The rearrangement joins TRBV5-6 to TRBJ2-7; the D gene is possibly TRBD1 (5 bases). Germline CDR1 is SGHDT and CDR2 is YYEEEE. V was cut by 3 bases and J by 4 bases, with 14 bases left in between. The CDR3 contains 14 residues. Here the CDR3 reads CASSWDGQGYEQYF. The DNA for the CDR3 is TGTGCCAGCAGCTGGGATGGGCAGGGTTACGAGCAGTACTTC.

The chain is built from TRBV13 and TRBJ2-7; unclear D gene. The V end was cut by 6 bases, the J end by 3 bases, with 12 bases between. CDR1 and CDR2 from the germline V gene are PRHDT and FYEKMQ (reference sequence). The CDR3 extends over 13 amino acids. CDR3 amino acids: CASSSSLLYEQYF. CDR3 DNA sequence: TGTGCCAGCAGTTCGAGTCTCCTCTACGAGCAGTACTTC.